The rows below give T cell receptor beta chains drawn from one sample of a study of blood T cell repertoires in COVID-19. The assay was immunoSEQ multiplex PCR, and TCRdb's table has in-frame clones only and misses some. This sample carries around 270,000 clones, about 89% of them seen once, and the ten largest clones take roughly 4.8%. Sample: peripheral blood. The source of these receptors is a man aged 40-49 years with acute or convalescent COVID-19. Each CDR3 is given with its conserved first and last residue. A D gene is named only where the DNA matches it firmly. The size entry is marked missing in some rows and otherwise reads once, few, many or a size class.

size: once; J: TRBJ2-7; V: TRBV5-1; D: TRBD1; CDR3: CASSGTGDSYEQYF; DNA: TGCGCCAGCAGCGGGACAGGGGACTCCTACGAGCAGTACTTC
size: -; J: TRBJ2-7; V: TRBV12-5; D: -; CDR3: CASGLVHGEQYF; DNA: TGTGCTAGTGGTTTGGTACACGGGGAGCAGTACTTC
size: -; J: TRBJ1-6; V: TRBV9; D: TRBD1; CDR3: CASSPRLGTGDSKNSPLHF; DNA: TGTGCCAGCAGCCCCCGGCTTGGGACAGGGGATTCGAAGAATTCACCCCTCCACTTT
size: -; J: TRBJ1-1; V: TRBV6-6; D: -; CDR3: CASTLGGALGTEAFF; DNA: TGTGCCAGCACCCTGGGAGGGGCCTTGGGCACTGAAGCTTTCTTT
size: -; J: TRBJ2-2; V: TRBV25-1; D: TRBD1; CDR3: CASKHGTANTGELFF; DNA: TGTGCCAGCAAGCACGGGACAGCGAACACCGGGGAGCTGTTTTTT
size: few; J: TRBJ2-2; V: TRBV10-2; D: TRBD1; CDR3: CASREGQGTGELFF; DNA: TGCGCCAGCAGAGAGGGACAGGGTACCGGGGAGCTGTTTTTT
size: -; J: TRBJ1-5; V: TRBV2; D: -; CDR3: CASSETEGQPQHF; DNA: TGTGCCAGCAGTGAAACAGAAGGTCAGCCCCAGCATTTT
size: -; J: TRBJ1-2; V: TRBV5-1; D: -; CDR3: CASSSGGSNYGYTF; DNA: TGCGCCAGCAGCTCTGGCGGGTCTAACTATGGCTACACCTTC
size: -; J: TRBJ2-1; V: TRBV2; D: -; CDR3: CASRLEANEQFF; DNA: TGTGCCAGCAGGTTAGAGGCGAATGAGCAGTTCTTC
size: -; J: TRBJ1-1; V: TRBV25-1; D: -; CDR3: CASNKVGPNTEAFF; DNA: TGTGCCAGCAACAAAGTGGGGCCGAACACTGAAGCTTTCTTT
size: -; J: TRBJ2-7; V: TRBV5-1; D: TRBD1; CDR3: CASSSGTVNTEQYF; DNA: TGCGCCAGCAGCTCCGGGACAGTTAATACCGAGCAGTACTTC
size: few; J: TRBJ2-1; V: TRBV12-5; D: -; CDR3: CASGLVLTRRKFGQFF; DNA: TGTGCTAGTGGTTTGGTATTAACTAGGCGAAAATTTGGGCAGTTCTTC
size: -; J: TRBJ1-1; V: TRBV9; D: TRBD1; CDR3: CASSEADRGNTEAFF; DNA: TGTGCCAGCAGCGAGGCCGACAGGGGGAACACTGAAGCTTTCTTT
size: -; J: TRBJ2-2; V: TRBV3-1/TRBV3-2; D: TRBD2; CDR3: CASSQEWAGGNTGELFF; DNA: TGTGCCAGCAGCCAAGAATGGGCGGGGGGAAACACCGGGGAGCTGTTTTTT
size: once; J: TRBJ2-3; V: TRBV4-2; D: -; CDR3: CASSQRQEMGDTQYF; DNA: TGTGCCAGCAGCCAAAGACAGGAGATGGGAGATACGCAGTATTTT
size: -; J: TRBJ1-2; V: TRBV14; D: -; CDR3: CASSQQTPGANYGYTF; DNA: TGTGCCAGCAGTCAACAAACACCAGGGGCGAACTATGGCTACACCTTC
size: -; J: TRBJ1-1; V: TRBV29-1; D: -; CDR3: CSVAEGTEAFF; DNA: TGCAGCGTTGCCGAGGGCACTGAAGCTTTCTTT
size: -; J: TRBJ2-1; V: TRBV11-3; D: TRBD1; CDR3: CASSFGTGEYNEQFF; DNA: TGTGCCAGCAGCTTCGGGACAGGGGAATACAATGAGCAGTTCTTC
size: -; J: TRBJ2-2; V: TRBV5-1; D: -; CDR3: CASSGQRYTGELFF; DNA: TGCGCCAGCAGCGGACAAAGATACACCGGGGAGCTGTTTTTT
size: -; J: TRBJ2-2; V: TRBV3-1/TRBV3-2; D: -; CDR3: CASSQGGFRAHTGELFF; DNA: TGTGCCAGCAGCCAAGGGGGTTTCAGGGCGCACACCGGGGAGCTGTTTTTT
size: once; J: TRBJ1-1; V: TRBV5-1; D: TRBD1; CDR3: CASSPGQGNTEAFF; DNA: TGCGCCAGCAGCCCCGGACAGGGGAACACTGAAGCTTTCTTT
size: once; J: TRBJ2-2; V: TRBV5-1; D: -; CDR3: CASSTYLPTGELFF; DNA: TGCGCCAGCAGCACATACCTTCCCACCGGGGAGCTGTTTTTT
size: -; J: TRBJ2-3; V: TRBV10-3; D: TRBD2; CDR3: CAILRGVDTDTQYF; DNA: TGTGCCATCCTACGGGGGGTTGACACAGATACGCAGTATTTT
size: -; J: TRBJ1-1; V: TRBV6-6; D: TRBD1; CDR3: CAGKTGLGTEAFF; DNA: TGTGCCGGAAAGACAGGGCTGGGGACTGAAGCTTTCTTT
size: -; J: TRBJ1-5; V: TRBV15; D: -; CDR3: CATSRVRVNNQPQHF; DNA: TGTGCCACCAGCAGAGTCCGGGTGAACAATCAGCCCCAGCATTTT
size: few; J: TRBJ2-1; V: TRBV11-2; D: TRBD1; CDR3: CASSLFHGTGGHNEQFF; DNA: TGTGCCAGCAGCTTATTTCACGGGACAGGGGGCCACAATGAGCAGTTCTTC
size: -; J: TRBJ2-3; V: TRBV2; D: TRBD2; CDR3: CASSGSGRGLDTQYF; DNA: TGTGCCAGCAGCGGTAGCGGGAGAGGTCTAGATACGCAGTATTTT
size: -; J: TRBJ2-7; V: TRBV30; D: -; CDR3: CAWSLGRGFNEQYF; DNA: TGTGCCTGGAGCCTTGGACGGGGTTTCAACGAGCAGTACTTC
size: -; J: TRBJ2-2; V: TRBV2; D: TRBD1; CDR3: CASSALQGAAGELFF; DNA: TGTGCCAGCAGTGCACTACAGGGGGCGGCCGGGGAGCTGTTTTTT
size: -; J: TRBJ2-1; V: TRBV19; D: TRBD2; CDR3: CASSWGGDNEQFF; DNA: TGTGCCAGTAGCTGGGGGGGGGACAATGAGCAGTTCTTC
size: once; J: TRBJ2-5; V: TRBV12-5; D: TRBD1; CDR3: CASGLALGGTGQETQYF; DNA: TGTGCTAGTGGTTTGGCCCTAGGGGGGACAGGGCAAGAGACCCAGTACTTC